These 6 T cell receptor beta chains share one sample of origin, sequenced in a study of low-dose radiotherapy and immunotherapy resistance in tumors. First-strand cDNA used TRAV- and TRBV-specific primers, covering alpha and beta chains. Using a constant-region primer together with a V-primer adapter, TCRs were subjected to 15 to 20 PCR cycles of amplification. In TCRdb, the reads were re-called with MiXCR into one record per CDR3 protein. The profile shows 5,900 or so distinct CDR3 sequences, 80% to 85% of them singletons. The receptors were gathered from a human donor with advanced metastatic prostate, ovarian, gallbladder or colorectal cancer (not recorded which). This table probably holds off-target reads from a library built for another chain.

This chain connects TRBV28 to TRBJ2-7, with 9 nucleotides matching TRBD1. Trimming cost V 7 bases and J 4 bases; bases outside gene matches: 2. The V gene's germline CDR1 is MDHEN and CDR2 SYDVKM. This CDR3 has 12 residues. The DNA for the CDR3 is TGTGCCAGCACACAGGGGGCTTACGAGCAGTACTTC. Its translation is CASTQGAYEQYF.

The V call is TRBV11-2, the J call TRBJ2-3; a weak D match, TRBD2 (6 bases). CDR1 is SGHAT and CDR2 is FQNNGV in the germline V gene. CDR3 length: 14 residues. The ends were cut back, 6 bases at V and 3 bases at J, with 13 bases in the middle. CDR3 sequence reads: CASRTGVVTDTQYF. Here the CDR3 DNA reads TGTGCCAGCAGAACGGGAGTAGTAACAGATACGCAGTATTTT.

This clonotype was seen only a few times. The rearrangement joins TRBV7-6 to TRBJ2-7; possibly TRBD2 for D (6 bases). The germline gives CDR1 SGHVS, CDR2 FNYEAQ. The CDR3 is 15 residues long. With 5 bases removed from V and 0 bases from J, the gap between germline ends came to 14 bases. The CDR3 reads CASSPWGRSSYEQYF. The CDR3 bases are TGTGCCAGCAGCCCGTGGGGGAGGAGCTCCTACGAGCAGTACTTC.

This chain joins TRBV6-5 and TRBJ2-7; no reliable D call. Germline lookup yields CDR1 MNHEY and CDR2 SVGAGI. This CDR3 has 14 amino acids. V shed 0 bases and J shed 2 bases, with 8 bases lying between them. CDR3 sequence: CASSYSIPTYEQYF. CDR3 DNA sequence: TGTGCCAGCAGTTACTCGATTCCTACCTACGAGCAGTACTTC.

The V and J genes are TRBV12-3 or TRBV12-4 and TRBJ2-3, with no clear D. The CDR3 runs 14 residues. V shed 2 bases and J shed 2 bases, with 8 bases lying between them. This CDR3 reads CASSLNLDTDTQYF. In DNA form, the CDR3 reads TGTGCCAGCAGTTTAAATCTTGACACAGATACGCAGTATTTT.

The V gene is TRBV12-3 or TRBV12-4, the J gene TRBJ1-1; no reliable D call. The CDR3 contains 13 residues. Trimming shortened V by 6 bases and J by 1 base, and 9 bases separated the two germline ends. CDR3 DNA sequence: TGTGCCAGCAGCCTCCTCAAGAACACTGAAGCTTTCTTT. As protein: CASSLLKNTEAFF.